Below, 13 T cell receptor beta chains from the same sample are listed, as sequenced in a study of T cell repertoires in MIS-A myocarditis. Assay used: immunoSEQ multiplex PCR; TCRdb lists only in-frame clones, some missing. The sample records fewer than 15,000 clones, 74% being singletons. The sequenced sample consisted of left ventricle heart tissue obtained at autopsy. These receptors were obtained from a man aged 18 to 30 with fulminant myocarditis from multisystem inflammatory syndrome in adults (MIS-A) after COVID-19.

DNA of the CDR3: TGTGCCAGCAGCGCCAGGGTAAATTCTGGAAACACCATATATTTT. Translated: CASSARVNSGNTIYF. The chain has TRBV9 and TRBJ1-3; TRBD1 is a possible D gene (5 bases). The CDR3 length is 15 residues. V was clipped by 3 bases and J by 1 base, with 11 bases between them. Germline assignment: CDR1 SGDLS and CDR2 YYNGEE.

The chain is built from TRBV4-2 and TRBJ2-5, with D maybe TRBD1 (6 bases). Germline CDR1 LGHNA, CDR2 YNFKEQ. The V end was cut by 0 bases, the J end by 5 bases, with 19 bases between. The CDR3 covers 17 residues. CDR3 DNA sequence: TGTGCCAGCAGCCAAGAGGGACAAATGGGTTTTTCGGAGACCCAGTACTTC. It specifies CASSQEGQMGFSETQYF.

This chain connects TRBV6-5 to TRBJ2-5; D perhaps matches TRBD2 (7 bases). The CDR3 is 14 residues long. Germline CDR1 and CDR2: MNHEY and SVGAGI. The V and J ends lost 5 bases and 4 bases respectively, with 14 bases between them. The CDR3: CASSRGGGGETQYF. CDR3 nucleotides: TGTGCCAGCAGTAGAGGGGGGGGTGGAGAGACCCAGTACTTC.

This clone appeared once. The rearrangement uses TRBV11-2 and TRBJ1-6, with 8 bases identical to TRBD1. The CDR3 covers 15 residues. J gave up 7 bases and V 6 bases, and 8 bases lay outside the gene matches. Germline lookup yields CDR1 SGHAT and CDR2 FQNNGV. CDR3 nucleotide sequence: TGTGCCAGCAGTGACACGGGACAGGCAAATTCACCCCTCCACTTT. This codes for CASSDTGQANSPLHF. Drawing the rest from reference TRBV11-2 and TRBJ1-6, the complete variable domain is EAGVAQSPRYKIIEKRQSVAFWCNPISGHATLYWYQQILGQGPKLLIQFQNNGVVDDSQLPKDRFSAERLKGVDSTLKIQPAKLEDSAVYLCASSDTGQANSPLHFGNGTRLTVT.

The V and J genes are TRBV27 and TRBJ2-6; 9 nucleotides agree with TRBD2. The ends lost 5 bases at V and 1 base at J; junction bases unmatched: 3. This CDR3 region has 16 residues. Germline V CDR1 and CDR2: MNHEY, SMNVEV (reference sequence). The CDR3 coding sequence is TGTGCCAGCAGTAGTCTAGCGGGGTCTGGGGCCAACGTCCTGACTTTC. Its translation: CASSSLAGSGANVLTF.

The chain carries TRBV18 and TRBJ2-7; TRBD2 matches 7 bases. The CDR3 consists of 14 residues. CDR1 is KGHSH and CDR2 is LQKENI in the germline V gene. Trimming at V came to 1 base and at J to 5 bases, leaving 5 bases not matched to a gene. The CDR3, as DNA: TGTGCCAGCTCACCACAGAGCGGGAAAAACGAGCAGTACTTC. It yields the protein CASSPQSGKNEQYF.

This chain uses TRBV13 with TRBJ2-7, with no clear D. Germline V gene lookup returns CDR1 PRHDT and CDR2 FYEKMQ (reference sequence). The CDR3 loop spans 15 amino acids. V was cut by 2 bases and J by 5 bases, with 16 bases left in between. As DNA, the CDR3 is TGTGCCAGCAGCTTATATCGGACCCCCGGCCACGAGCAGTACTTC. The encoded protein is CASSLYRTPGHEQYF. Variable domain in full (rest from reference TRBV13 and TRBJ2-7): AAGVIQSPRHLIKEKRETATLKCYPIPRHDTVYWYQQGPGQDPQFLISFYEKMQSDKGSIPDRFSAQQFSDYHSELNMSSLELGDSALYFCASSLYRTPGHEQYFGPGTRLTVT.

The CDR3 is CASSVGGANEQFF. The CDR3 DNA follows: TGTGCCAGCAGCGTAGGAGGGGCGAATGAGCAGTTCTTC. This chain links TRBV9 with TRBJ2-1; perhaps D is TRBD1 or TRBD2 (5 bases each). V gave up 0 bases and J gave up 7 bases, with 8 bases separating them. In germline, CDR1 is SGDLS, CDR2 YYNGEE. The CDR3 sequence is 13 residues long. Full variable domain (remainder filled in from reference TRBV9 and TRBJ2-1): DSGVTQTPKHLITATGQRVTLRCSPRSGDLSVYWYQQSLDQGLQFLIQYYNGEERAKGNILERFSAQQFPDLHSELNLSSLELGDSALYFCASSVGGANEQFFGPGTRLTVL.

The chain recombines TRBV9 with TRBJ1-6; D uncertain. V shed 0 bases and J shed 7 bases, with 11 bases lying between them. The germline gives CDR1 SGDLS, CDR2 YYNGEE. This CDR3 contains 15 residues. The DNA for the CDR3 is TGTGCCAGCAGCGTAGAGGCAGGCCGGAATTCACCCCTCCACTTT. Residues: CASSVEAGRNSPLHF.

The CDR3 DNA follows: TGTGCCAGTAGTATTCAACAGCAAGGAGGCTACACCTTC. This gives the protein CASSIQQQGGYTF. The chain recombines TRBV19 with TRBJ1-2; D ambiguous. The CDR3 is 13 residues long. Deletions cut 3 bases from V and 8 bases from J, with 13 bases between. Germline lookup yields CDR1 LNHDA and CDR2 SQIVND (reference sequence).

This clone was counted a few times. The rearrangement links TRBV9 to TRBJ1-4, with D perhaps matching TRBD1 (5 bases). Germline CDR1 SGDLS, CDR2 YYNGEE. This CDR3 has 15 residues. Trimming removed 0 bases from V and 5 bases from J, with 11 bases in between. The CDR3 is CASSVGGRRNEKLFF. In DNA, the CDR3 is TGTGCCAGCAGCGTAGGGGGACGGAGAAATGAAAAACTGTTTTTT. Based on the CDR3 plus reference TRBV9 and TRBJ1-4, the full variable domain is DSGVTQTPKHLITATGQRVTLRCSPRSGDLSVYWYQQSLDQGLQFLIQYYNGEERAKGNILERFSAQQFPDLHSELNLSSLELGDSALYFCASSVGGRRNEKLFFGSGTQLSVL.

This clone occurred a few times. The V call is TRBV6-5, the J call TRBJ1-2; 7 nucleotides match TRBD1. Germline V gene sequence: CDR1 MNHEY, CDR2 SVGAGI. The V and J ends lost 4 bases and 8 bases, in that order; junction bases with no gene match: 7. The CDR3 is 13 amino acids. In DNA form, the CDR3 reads TGTGCCAGCAGTTTCCTAACAGGGGTCGGCTACACCTTC. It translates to CASSFLTGVGYTF.

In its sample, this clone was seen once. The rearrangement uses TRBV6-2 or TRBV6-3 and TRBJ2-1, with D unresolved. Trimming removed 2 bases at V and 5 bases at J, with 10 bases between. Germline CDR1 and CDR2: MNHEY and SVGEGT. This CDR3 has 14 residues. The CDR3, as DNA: TGTGCCAGCAGTTACGACGGTAACGACAATGAGCAGTTCTTC. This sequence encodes CASSYDGNDNEQFF.